Shown below are 5 T cell receptor beta chains from a single sample sequenced in a study of T cell responses to AZD1222 COVID-19 vaccine. Sequenced by immunoSEQ multiplex PCR; TCRdb stores in-frame clones only, minus some. The table lists hundreds of thousands of clones, under 95% of them singletons. This material consisted of peripheral blood, taken on day 0 of MenACWY control vaccination. All receptors derive from an adult in good health.

DNA for the CDR3: TGTGCCACCGCGGTATTGAGGGGGGCAGATCAGCCCCAGCATTTT. Protein sequence: CATAVLRGADQPQHF. The rearrangement links TRBV15 to TRBJ1-5, with D perhaps TRBD1 (6 bases). V gave up 8 bases and J gave up 5 bases, with 19 bases separating them. Germline CDR1 reads LNHNV; CDR2 reads YYDKDF (reference sequence). The CDR3 is 15 amino acids. The full variable domain, in which reference TRBV15 and TRBJ1-5 provide the parts outside the CDR3, is DAMVIQNPRYQVTQFGKPVTLSCSQTLNHNVMYWYQQKSSQAPKLLFHYYDKDFNNEADTPDNFQSRRPNTSFCFLDIRSPGLGDTAMYLCATAVLRGADQPQHFGDGTRLSIL.

This chain uses TRBV6-1 with TRBJ2-1, with a possible D match to TRBD2 (6 bases). With 1 base removed from V and 3 bases from J, the gap between germline ends came to 7 bases. The CDR3 extends over 14 amino acids. From germline, CDR1 is MNHNS and CDR2 SASEGT. CDR3 DNA sequence: TGTGCCAGCAGTGAAGGGGGGGTCTACAATGAGCAGTTCTTC. The encoded protein is CASSEGGVYNEQFF.

The chain combines TRBV5-4 with TRBJ2-5; D unclear. CDR1 and CDR2 (germline): SGHNT, YYREEE (reference sequence). Trimming shortened V by 1 base and J by 2 bases, and 9 bases separated the two germline ends. This CDR3 spans 14 amino acids. CDR3 bases: TGTGCCAGCAGCTTGTCAGGCCTTCAAGAGACCCAGTACTTC. It codes for CASSLSGLQETQYF.

V is TRBV4-2 and J is TRBJ2-3, with 10 bases lining up with TRBD2. V trimming: 2 bases; J trimming: 6 bases; junction bases outside the gene matches: 8. Germline assignment: CDR1 LGHNA and CDR2 YNFKEQ. The CDR3 is 16 amino acids. CDR3 amino acids: CASSQSGGAGGDTQYF. The CDR3 DNA is TGTGCCAGCAGCCAAAGCGGGGGGGCCGGTGGTGATACGCAGTATTTT.

The chain is built from TRBV18 and TRBJ1-6; 9 bases match TRBD1. V lost 6 bases, J lost 7 bases, and 4 bases stayed unmatched. The CDR3 has 14 amino acids. CDR1 is KGHSH and CDR2 is LQKENI in the germline V gene. Here the CDR3 DNA reads TGTGCCAGCTCTCTTGGACAGGGGAATTCACCCCTCCACTTT. This encodes CASSLGQGNSPLHF.